A selection of T cell receptor beta chains follows, all from one sample in a study of CD8+ T cells in alopecia areata. Only in-frame clones appear in the TCRdb table, and some are missing; sequencing was by immunoSEQ multiplex PCR. The sample contains 250,000 or so clones, 67% of which appear only once. Sequencing used CD4+ T cells sorted from blood, obtained at week 0. The origin of the receptors is a human donor with alopecia areata. Both conserved end residues are part of each CDR3. D genes are given only for firm matches. Rows may omit the clone size; those that give it use once, few, many or a size class.

J gene: TRBJ2-5; D gene: -; V gene: TRBV4-2; clone size: many; CDR3 DNA: TGTGCCAGCAGCCAAGGTGCGGTCGAAGAGACCCAGTACTTC; CDR3 protein: CASSQGAVEETQYF
J gene: TRBJ2-5; D gene: TRBD2; V gene: TRBV5-1; clone size: -; CDR3 DNA: TGCGCCAGCAGCGCCGGGCTAGCGGGGCGAAAACAAGAGACCCAGTACTTC; CDR3 protein: CASSAGLAGRKQETQYF
J gene: TRBJ1-2; D gene: -; V gene: TRBV6-5; clone size: -; CDR3 DNA: TGTGCCAGCAGTTACTCGAGGGGATCTAACTATGGCTACACCTTC; CDR3 protein: CASSYSRGSNYGYTF
J gene: TRBJ2-3; D gene: -; V gene: TRBV5-1; clone size: -; CDR3 DNA: TGCGCCAGCAGCCACAGGGGAGGTACAGATACGCAGTATTTT; CDR3 protein: CASSHRGGTDTQYF
J gene: TRBJ2-5; D gene: TRBD2; V gene: TRBV5-4; clone size: -; CDR3 DNA: TGTGCCAGCAGCTTGGAACTAGCGGGGGGCCAAGAGACCCAGTACTTC; CDR3 protein: CASSLELAGGQETQYF
J gene: TRBJ2-7; D gene: TRBD1; V gene: TRBV7-8; clone size: -; CDR3 DNA: TGTGCCAGCAGCTTAGTGGACAGGGGGCTGGTCTACGAGCAGTACTTC; CDR3 protein: CASSLVDRGLVYEQYF
J gene: TRBJ2-2; D gene: TRBD1; V gene: TRBV4-1; clone size: few; CDR3 DNA: TGCGCCAGCAGCCAAGATTGGGGGACAGGTGACACCGGGGAGCTGTTTTTT; CDR3 protein: CASSQDWGTGDTGELFF
J gene: TRBJ2-3; D gene: -; V gene: TRBV6-5; clone size: -; CDR3 DNA: TGTGCCAGCGGGCCTAGCGTAGATACGCAGTATTTT; CDR3 protein: CASGPSVDTQYF
J gene: TRBJ1-3; D gene: -; V gene: TRBV30; clone size: -; CDR3 DNA: TGTGCCTGGAGTGTCATCAAATCCGGCTCTGGAAACACCATATATTTT; CDR3 protein: CAWSVIKSGSGNTIYF
J gene: TRBJ1-5; D gene: -; V gene: TRBV18; clone size: few; CDR3 DNA: TGTGCCAGCTCACCAGCGGGGGATTATCAGCCCCAGCATTTT; CDR3 protein: CASSPAGDYQPQHF
J gene: TRBJ1-5; D gene: TRBD1; V gene: TRBV23-1; clone size: -; CDR3 DNA: TGCGCCAGTCCTTGTCCGGGGACAGGGGGAGTTCAGCCCCAGCATTTT; CDR3 protein: CASPCPGTGGVQPQHF
J gene: TRBJ1-2; D gene: -; V gene: TRBV2; clone size: -; CDR3 DNA: TGTGCCAGCAGTGAAGCAGGGCGGGTTGGATCCTTC; CDR3 protein: CASSEAGRVGSF
J gene: TRBJ2-1; D gene: TRBD2; V gene: TRBV4-1; clone size: -; CDR3 DNA: TGCGCCAGCAGCCAAAGAGAGGGCGGGGGCTACAATGAGCAGTTCTTC; CDR3 protein: CASSQREGGGYNEQFF
J gene: TRBJ2-7; D gene: TRBD2; V gene: TRBV29-1; clone size: few; CDR3 DNA: TGCAGCGTAATTTGGCGGGGGGTTGCCTACGAGCAGTACTTC; CDR3 protein: CSVIWRGVAYEQYF
J gene: TRBJ1-2; D gene: -; V gene: TRBV6-5; clone size: once; CDR3 DNA: TGTGCCAGCAACGTCGATGCTAACTATGGCTACACCTTC; CDR3 protein: CASNVDANYGYTF
J gene: TRBJ2-3; D gene: -; V gene: TRBV5-1; clone size: many; CDR3 DNA: TGCGCCAGCAGCTTGGATGCGGTCAGGGGCACAGATACGCAGTATTTT; CDR3 protein: CASSLDAVRGTDTQYF
J gene: TRBJ2-7; D gene: -; V gene: TRBV15; clone size: -; CDR3 DNA: TGTGCCACCAGCAGAGTGGGTGAGGAGCAGTACTTC; CDR3 protein: CATSRVGEEQYF
J gene: TRBJ2-3; D gene: -; V gene: TRBV5-1; clone size: -; CDR3 DNA: TGCGCCAGCAGCTTAGGGGGGGCGCGAAGCACAGATACGCAGTATTTT; CDR3 protein: CASSLGGARSTDTQYF
J gene: TRBJ1-1; D gene: -; V gene: TRBV30; clone size: -; CDR3 DNA: TGTGCCTGGAGTGTACAGAGGGGAACTTTCTTT; CDR3 protein: CAWSVQRGTFF
J gene: TRBJ2-1; D gene: TRBD2; V gene: TRBV30; clone size: few; CDR3 DNA: TGTGCCTGGAGGGCCGGACTAGCGGGGAAACAGTTCTTC; CDR3 protein: CAWRAGLAGKQFF
J gene: TRBJ1-6; D gene: -; V gene: TRBV25-1; clone size: once; CDR3 DNA: TGTGCCAGCAGGGGACCGCTGAATTCACCCCTCCACTTT; CDR3 protein: CASRGPLNSPLHF
J gene: TRBJ2-1; D gene: -; V gene: TRBV10-3; clone size: once; CDR3 DNA: TGTGCCATCAGTGATTTCAGGGCGAATGAGCAGTTCTTC; CDR3 protein: CAISDFRANEQFF
J gene: TRBJ2-2; D gene: -; V gene: TRBV5-1; clone size: -; CDR3 DNA: TGCGCCAGCAGCTTGGCCGCAGGGTACCGCACCGGGGAGCTGTTTTTT; CDR3 protein: CASSLAAGYRTGELFF
J gene: TRBJ1-2; D gene: -; V gene: TRBV25-1; clone size: -; CDR3 DNA: TGTGCCAGCCGTTCTCAGGGGATTGGCTATGGCTACACCTTC; CDR3 protein: CASRSQGIGYGYTF